These 21 T cell receptor beta chains originate from one sample sequenced in a study of shared clonotypes between healthy human individuals. Sequenced by immunoSEQ multiplex PCR; TCRdb stores in-frame clones only, minus some. Among about 680,000 clones listed, 73% were seen once. Specimen: memory CD4+ T cells sorted from blood. Subset meaning: CD45RA-negative fraction. These receptors originate from a woman aged 30 to 39 in good health.

Points on this clone: Other nucleotide sequences in the sample specify the same CDR3. This CDR3 reads CASSGRGQPQHF. The CDR3 DNA reads TGTGCCAGTAGTGGCCGGGGACAGCCCCAGCATTTT. V and J are TRBV19 and TRBJ1-5; no clear D gene. In germline, CDR1 is LNHDA, CDR2 SQIVND (reference sequence). The CDR3 consists of 12 residues. V dropped 5 bases and J dropped 7 bases, with 9 bases sitting between them.

The rearrangement joins TRBV27 to TRBJ2-3, with TRBD1 as a possible D gene (5 bases). With 6 bases removed from V and 3 bases from J, the gap between germline ends came to 10 bases. CDR3 size: 13 residues. In germline, CDR1 is MNHEY, CDR2 SMNVEV (reference sequence). The CDR3 loop reads CASRNQGTDTQYF. Here the CDR3 DNA reads TGTGCCAGCAGAAATCAGGGTACAGATACGCAGTATTTT.

The rearrangement joins TRBV30 to TRBJ2-5; TRBD2 matches 10 bases. The DNA end is more similar to TRBJ2-7, so the J call may be wrong. Germline assignment: CDR1 GTSNPN and CDR2 SVGIG (reference sequence). There are 14 residues in the CDR3. The chain's CDR3 is CACRTSGFSYEQYF. CDR3 nucleotide sequence: TGTGCCTGCCGGACTAGCGGTTTCTCCTACGAGCAGTACTTC.

V gene TRBV27 combines with J gene TRBJ2-7, with 7 positions matching TRBD2. The CDR3 is made up of 14 amino acids. Trimming removed 6 bases from V and 4 bases from J; junction bases left unmatched: 9. The germline gives CDR1 MNHEY, CDR2 SMNVEV (reference sequence). The CDR3 DNA sequence: TGTGCCAGCAGACTAGCGTCTTTGCCTTACGAGCAGTACTTC. It codes for CASRLASLPYEQYF.

The chain recombines TRBV5-4 with TRBJ1-4; the match to TRBD1 covers 8 bases. The V segment lost 4 bases and the J segment 7 bases; nucleotides outside the gene matches: 6. From germline, CDR1 is SGHNT and CDR2 YYREEE (reference sequence). CDR3 size: 14 residues. The CDR3 spells CASSIDRGSEKLFF. The CDR3 DNA is TGTGCCAGCAGCATCGACAGGGGCAGTGAAAAACTGTTTTTT. The whole variable domain, remainder taken from reference TRBV5-4 and TRBJ1-4, is ETGVTQSPTHLIKTRGQQVTLRCSSQSGHNTVSWYQQALGQGPQFIFQYYREEENGRGNFPPRFSGLQFPNYSSELNVNALELDDSALYLCASSIDRGSEKLFFGSGTQLSVL.

The rearrangement joins TRBV19 to TRBJ2-5; 7 bases map to TRBD1. The V segment lost 3 bases and the J segment 5 bases; nucleotides outside the gene matches: 6. The CDR3 extends over 14 amino acids. CDR1 is LNHDA and CDR2 is SQIVND in the germline V gene (reference sequence). The CDR3 region is CASSIRQGRETQYF. The CDR3 bases are TGTGCCAGTAGTATTCGACAGGGAAGGGAGACCCAGTACTTC.

The chain links TRBV5-1 to TRBJ2-5, with D unresolved. The CDR3 is 15 residues long. Germline CDR1 is SGHRS and CDR2 is YFSETQ. V lost 0 bases to trimming and J lost 4 bases, with 13 bases between them. The CDR3 spells CASSLGTVELETQYF. CDR3 DNA: TGCGCCAGCAGCTTGGGGACGGTAGAGCTAGAGACCCAGTACTTC.

The chain has TRBV19 and TRBJ2-1; TRBD2 matches at 7 bases. Trimming removed 2 bases from V and 3 bases from J; junction bases left unmatched: 4. CDR3 length equals 15 residues. The V gene's germline CDR1 is LNHDA and CDR2 SQIVND (reference sequence). This CDR3 reads CASSISGTNYNEQFF. The CDR3 nucleotides are TGTGCCAGTAGTATATCTGGGACTAACTACAATGAGCAGTTCTTC.

The rearrangement links TRBV5-5 to TRBJ2-7; 10 nucleotides align to TRBD1. The CDR3 is 14 amino acids. Germline assignment: CDR1 SGHKS and CDR2 YYEKEE (reference sequence). Germline trimming cut 4 bases from V and 6 bases from J; bases unmatched to any gene: 7. The CDR3 coding sequence is TGTGCCAGCAGCCAGGACAGGGGGAGGGTCGAGCAGTACTTC. It specifies CASSQDRGRVEQYF.

V usage is TRBV7-9 and J usage is TRBJ1-1, with D uncertain. Germline V gives CDR1 SEHNR, CDR2 FQNEAQ (reference sequence). The CDR3 consists of 13 residues. V gave up 5 bases and J gave up 0 bases, with 7 bases separating them. Here the CDR3 DNA reads TGTGCCAGCAGCCGGGCGGTGAACACTGAAGCTTTCTTT. Its translation is CASSRAVNTEAFF.

CDR3: CASSLAEAWGNEQFF. CDR3 nucleotide sequence: TGCGCCAGCAGCTTGGCGGAGGCATGGGGAAATGAGCAGTTCTTC. The chain recombines TRBV5-1 with TRBJ2-1; possibly TRBD2 for D (5 bases). Germline CDR1 reads SGHRS; CDR2 reads YFSETQ. Trimming cost V 0 bases and J 7 bases, with 14 bases left between them. CDR3 size: 15 residues.

The chain couples TRBV28 to TRBJ2-5; D not certain. This CDR3 is built from 14 residues. CDR1 and CDR2 from the germline V gene are MDHEN and SYDVKM. Trimming removed 2 bases from V and 1 base from J, with 8 bases in between. Here the CDR3 DNA reads TGTGCCAGCAGTTTAGCCTATCTCCAAGAGACCCAGTACTTC. It codes for CASSLAYLQETQYF.

The rearrangement uses TRBV7-3 and TRBJ2-1; tentative D call: TRBD2 (5 bases). From germline, CDR1 is SGHTA and CDR2 FQGTGA. The V end was cut by 5 bases, the J end by 5 bases, with 13 bases between. The CDR3 covers 14 residues. The CDR3 loop is CASSPRRSDNEQFF. The CDR3 DNA sequence: TGTGCCAGCAGCCCTCGGAGGAGTGACAATGAGCAGTTCTTC.

The chain has TRBV7-2 and TRBJ1-5, with a weak D call TRBD1 (6 bases). Trimming stripped 4 bases from V and 4 bases from J, with 14 bases between. CDR3 length: 15 residues. From germline, CDR1 is SGHTA and CDR2 FQGNSA. The CDR3 region has the DNA TGTGCCAGCAGCTATTGGGGGGCAGAAAATCAGCCCCAGCATTTT. As protein: CASSYWGAENQPQHF.

The chain couples TRBV29-1 to TRBJ2-1; D might be TRBD2 (6 bases). CDR1 is SQVTM, CDR2 ANQGSEA, per germline. The CDR3 sequence is 13 residues long. V was shortened by 6 bases and J by 4 bases, with 13 bases between the two germline ends. CDR3 in DNA: TGCAGCGTCTCCACCGGGAGATACAATGAGCAGTTCTTC. It specifies CSVSTGRYNEQFF.

This clone has a handful of counts. The CDR3 is CASSQVAGDPSYEQYF. In nucleotides, the CDR3 is TGTGCCAGCAGCCAGGTAGCGGGTGATCCCTCCTACGAGCAGTACTTC. This sequence joins TRBV4-2 and TRBJ2-7, with TRBD2 matching 7 bases. After removal of 3 bases from V and 0 bases from J, the junction contained 8 bases not matched to a gene. CDR1 is LGHNA and CDR2 is YNFKEQ in the germline V gene. CDR3 size: 16 residues.

This rearrangement joins TRBV4-1 to TRBJ2-7, with a possible D match to TRBD2 (7 bases). CDR3 length: 17 residues. Deletions cut 1 base from V and 1 base from J, with 17 bases between. The germline CDR1 and CDR2 sequences are MGHRA and YSYEKL. The CDR3 region is CASSQGAEGGTSYEQYF. In DNA, the CDR3 is TGCGCCAGCAGCCAAGGGGCGGAGGGGGGGACTTCCTACGAGCAGTACTTC.

About this clone: The sample has other DNA sequences that encode this CDR3 too. The chain recombines TRBV5-4 with TRBJ2-5; D is unresolved. Germline V gene sequence: CDR1 SGHNT, CDR2 YYREEE (reference sequence). The CDR3 sequence is 11 residues long. Trimming cost V 2 bases and J 4 bases, with 3 bases left between them. CDR3 protein: CASSFRETQYF. CDR3 nucleotide sequence: TGTGCCAGCAGCTTCCGAGAGACCCAGTACTTC.

The chain recombines TRBV4-1 with TRBJ2-1; 7 nucleotides align to TRBD1. This CDR3 spans 14 amino acids. With 7 bases clipped from V and 5 bases from J, the junction kept 8 bases outside the gene matches. CDR1 is MGHRA, CDR2 YSYEKL, per germline. For the CDR3, the DNA is TGCGCCAGCACCGACAGGGCTAGTAACAATGAGCAGTTCTTC. Protein: CASTDRASNNEQFF.

The chain has TRBV7-9 and TRBJ1-1, with D tentatively TRBD1 (6 bases). This CDR3 comprises 15 residues. Germline CDR1 and CDR2: SEHNR and FQNEAQ (reference sequence). Deletions cut 4 bases from V and 5 bases from J, with 17 bases between. Written as DNA, the CDR3 is TGTGCCAGCAGCTCCCCACAGGGTGGAACAACTGAAGCTTTCTTT. This translates into CASSSPQGGTTEAFF.

A single count supports this clone. The J gene is TRBJ2-7, the V gene TRBV27; 10 bases are a match to TRBD1. This CDR3 has 15 residues. Germline assignment: CDR1 MNHEY and CDR2 SMNVEV (reference sequence). Losses at the gene ends were 4 bases for V and 2 bases for J; bases not matched to a gene: 5. The CDR3 is CASSSPTGGAYEQYF. In nucleotides, the CDR3 is TGTGCCAGCAGTTCACCGACAGGGGGCGCCTACGAGCAGTACTTC.